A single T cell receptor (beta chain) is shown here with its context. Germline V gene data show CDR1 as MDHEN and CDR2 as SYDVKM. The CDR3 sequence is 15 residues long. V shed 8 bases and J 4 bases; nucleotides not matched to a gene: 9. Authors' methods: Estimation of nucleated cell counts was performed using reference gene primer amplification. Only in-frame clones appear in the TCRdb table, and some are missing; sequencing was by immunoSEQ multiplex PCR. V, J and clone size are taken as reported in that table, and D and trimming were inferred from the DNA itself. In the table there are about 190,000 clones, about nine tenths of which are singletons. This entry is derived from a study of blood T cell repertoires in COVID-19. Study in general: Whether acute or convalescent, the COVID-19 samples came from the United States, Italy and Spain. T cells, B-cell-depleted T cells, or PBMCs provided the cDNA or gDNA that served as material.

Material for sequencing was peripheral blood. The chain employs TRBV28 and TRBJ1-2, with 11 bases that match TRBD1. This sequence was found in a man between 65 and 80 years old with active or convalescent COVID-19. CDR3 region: CASGTGGLVGYGYTF. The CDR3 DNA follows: TGTGCCAGCGGGACAGGGGGGTTAGTGGGCTATGGCTACACCTTC.